Listed here are 4 T cell receptor beta chains from one sample, sequenced in a study of T cell responses to AZD1222 COVID-19 vaccine. Only in-frame clones appear in the TCRdb table, and some are missing; sequencing was by immunoSEQ multiplex PCR. The sample has tens of thousands of clones, 75% to 95% seen once; the top ten hold 6.5% to 9.5%. The source material was peripheral blood, sampled 28 days after the second AZD1222 dose. The receptors shown here come from an adult who received the AZD1222 COVID-19 vaccine.

The chain is built from TRBV4-3 and TRBJ1-6; no definite D call. From germline, CDR1 is LGHNA and CDR2 YSLEER. The CDR3 covers 16 residues. Trimming took 0 bases from V and 14 from J, leaving 20 bases between them. The CDR3 DNA follows: TGCGCCAGCAGCCAAGACCTGGGCACCGTGGGTTTGTCCCTCCACTTT. Its protein product is CASSQDLGTVGLSLHF.

This sequence joins TRBV29-1 and TRBJ2-3; TRBD2 matches 7 bases. The CDR3 has 15 residues. Germline CDR1 and CDR2: SQVTM and ANQGSEA. V gave up 3 bases and J gave up 3 bases; unmatched junction bases: 9. CDR3 sequence reads: CSVDGLPGGTDTQYF. The CDR3, as DNA: TGCAGCGTTGATGGACTCCCCGGGGGGACAGATACGCAGTATTTT.

This clone is a singleton in its sample. The chain couples TRBV2 to TRBJ1-5; tentative D call: TRBD1 (5 bases). The CDR3 runs to 15 residues. CDR1 SNHLY and CDR2 FYNNEI come from the germline V gene. V dropped 3 bases and J dropped 6 bases, with 15 bases sitting between them. The CDR3: CASSDGSRAGQPQHF. The CDR3 DNA sequence: TGTGCCAGCAGTGACGGGAGCAGGGCCGGTCAGCCCCAGCATTTT.

The chain couples TRBV7-9 to TRBJ1-3, with unresolved D. Trimming shortened V by 1 base and J by 4 bases, and 2 bases separated the two germline ends. Germline V gives CDR1 SEHNR, CDR2 FQNEAQ (reference sequence). This CDR3 has 12 amino acids. The CDR3 coding sequence is TGTGCCAGCAGCTTAGGAGGAAACACCATATATTTT. Its translation: CASSLGGNTIYF.